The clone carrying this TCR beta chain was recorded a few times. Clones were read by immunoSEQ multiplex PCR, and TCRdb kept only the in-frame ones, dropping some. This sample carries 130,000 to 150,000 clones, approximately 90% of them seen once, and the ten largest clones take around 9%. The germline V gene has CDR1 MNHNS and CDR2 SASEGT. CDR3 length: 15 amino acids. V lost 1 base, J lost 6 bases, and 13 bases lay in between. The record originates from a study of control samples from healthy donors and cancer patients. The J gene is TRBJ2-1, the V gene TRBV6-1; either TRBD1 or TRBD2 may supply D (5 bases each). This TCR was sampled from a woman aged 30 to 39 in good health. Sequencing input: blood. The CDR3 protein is CASSEEWDPRNEQFF. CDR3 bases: TGTGCCAGCAGTGAAGAGTGGGACCCCCGCAATGAGCAGTTCTTC.